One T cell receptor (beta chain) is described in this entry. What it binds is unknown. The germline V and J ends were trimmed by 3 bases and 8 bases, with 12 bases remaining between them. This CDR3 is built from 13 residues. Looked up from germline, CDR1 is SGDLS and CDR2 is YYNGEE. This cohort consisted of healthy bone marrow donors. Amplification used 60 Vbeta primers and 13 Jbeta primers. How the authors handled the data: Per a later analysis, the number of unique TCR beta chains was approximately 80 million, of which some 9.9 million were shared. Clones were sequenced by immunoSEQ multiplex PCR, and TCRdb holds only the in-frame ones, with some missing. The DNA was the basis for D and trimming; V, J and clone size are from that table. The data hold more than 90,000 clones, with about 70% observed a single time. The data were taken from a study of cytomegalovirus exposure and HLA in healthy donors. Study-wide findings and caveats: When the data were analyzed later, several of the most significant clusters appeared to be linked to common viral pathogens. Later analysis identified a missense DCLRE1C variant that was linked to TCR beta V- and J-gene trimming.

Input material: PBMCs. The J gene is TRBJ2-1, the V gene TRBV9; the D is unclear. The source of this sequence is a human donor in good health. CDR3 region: CASSAHAVDEQFF. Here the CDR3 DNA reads TGTGCCAGCAGCGCGCACGCGGTGGATGAGCAGTTCTTC.